This TCR beta chain was found in a study of Ad26.COV2.S vaccination and SARS-CoV-2 variants. Comment on this clone: The antigen remains unidentified.

Study-level results: The analyses of TCR breadth and depth may have understated the size of total T cell responses. Those who received the vaccine showed greater spike-specific TCR breadth than those given placebo. Across vaccine and placebo recipients, the breadth of non-spike TCRs was similar.

The assay was immunoSEQ multiplex PCR, and TCRdb's table has in-frame clones only and misses some. The sample has 440,000 or so clones; roughly nine tenths are singletons. V was pared by 2 bases and J by 4 bases, with 5 bases of the junction left unmatched. Germline values: CDR1 SNHLY, CDR2 FYNNEI. The CDR3 is 16 amino acids. Sample treatment: 19 received Ad26.COV2.S at low or high dose, single or two shots; about 5 received placebo; per-sample allocation not given. Samples were taken on day 63 after the first vaccine or placebo injection. In Boston, an adult donor aged 18-55 years took part. J is TRBJ2-3 and V is TRBV2, with 11 bases lining up with TRBD1. This sequence was found in a person aged 18-65 years who received the Ad26.COV2.S COVID-19 vaccine or a placebo. Source: peripheral blood, taken in a trial of Ad26.COV2.S vaccine versus placebo. CDR3: CASSEHGTGGADTQYF. The CDR3 DNA reads TGTGCCAGCAGTGAACATGGGACAGGGGGGGCAGATACGCAGTATTTT.